The TCR beta chain described here comes from a study of blood T cell repertoires in COVID-19 (dated by TCRdb to 2018 to 2021). As for the study more broadly: Samples from collaborators originated in the United States, Italy and Spain and spanned both the acute and convalescent phases of COVID-19. The material from the prospective study consisted of cDNA or gDNA derived from T cells, B-cell-depleted T cells, or PBMCs. Subjects who had been exposed to COVID-19, were actively infected with it, or had recovered from it provided the deeply sampled blood TCRbeta repertoires that made up the dataset. The repertoires were released in a freely available public database meant as a resource for research on the immune response to SARS-CoV-2. Samples came from the ongoing ImmuneRACE study (first 160 participants) plus 1,254 subjects from 6 global collaborators. Sample metadata almost always included a de-identified subject ID, COVID-19 status, age in years and sex. Where available, HLA class I and class II types were obtained from metadata supplied by the sample provider rather than from assay-based typing. Overall study results and their limits: Clinical and demographic metadata were provided uncurated, with the amount varying by source and participant.

Points on this clone: Its cognate antigen has yet to be identified. No much larger clonotype is one base removed from it; base qualities were not supplied.

TCRbeta CDR3 regions were amplified from genomic DNA by means of the immunoSEQ Assay, a bias-controlled multiplex PCR. The published analysis was carried out like this. Nucleated cell counts per sample were estimated from amplification of reference gene primers within the assay. To quantify the absolute abundance of each unique TCRbeta CDR3 rearrangement, sequence reads were collapsed and filtered. For each sample, productive Simpson clonality was calculated as the square root of Simpson's diversity index over productive rearrangements. The clones in this table, taken by TCRdb from immuneACCESS, are in-frame only. Not every clone is retained; where verified, under half of the shortfall comes from an unresolved V gene, and the cause of the rest is unknown. V, J and clone size were drawn from that table, and D and trimming were deduced from the DNA. This sample is represented by 200,000 to 250,000 clones; approximately 85% of them were singletons. The ten largest make up roughly 2% of the sample.

Participants in the prospective study were aged 18 to 89 years, lived in 20 to 25 United States geographic areas, and enrolled through a virtual design. Cohort assignment in the prospective study relied on participant-reported clinical history from a screening survey and a study questionnaire. Recovered participants in ImmuneRACE Cohort 3 were defined by two consecutive negative NP/OP PCR tests, clearance by a healthcare professional, or resolution of symptoms. Mobile phlebotomists in the prospective study collected whole blood, serum and a nasopharyngeal or oropharyngeal swab from every participant. Additional blood draws and questionnaires over an approximately two-month period could optionally be provided by prospective study participants. Before DNA extraction, prospective study blood samples were shipped either frozen or at room temperature. This TCR came from a woman in her fifties or sixties who had recovered from COVID-19. Sequencing was done on a sample of PBMCs or T cells enriched from blood (not recorded which).

CDR3 protein: CASSQRLATTSTDTQYF. Here is the DNA: TGCGCCAGCAGCCAGCGACTAGCTACCACTAGCACAGATACGCAGTATTTT. The rearranged chain carries TRBV4-1 and TRBJ2-3, with TRBD2 identical over 7 junction bases. Trimming leaves V shorter by 3 bases and J shorter by 0 bases, with the junction holding 9 bases beyond the gene matches. From the cysteine through the phenylalanine, the CDR3 covers 17 amino acids. Only the CDR3 DNA is retained, 51 bases long and in frame from the first base. The germline V gene provides CDR1 MGHRA and CDR2 YSYEKL.